This T cell receptor beta chain was captured by sequencing in a study of T-cell memory formation after mild COVID-19. The 5'RACE method, run with constant-segment primers, produced TCR alpha and TCR beta cDNA libraries (carrying sample barcodes and UMIs). TCRdb used MiXCR to reprocess the 5' RACE reads, holding one entry per CDR3 protein. The sample comprises approximately 440,000 distinct CDR3 sequences, 15% to 25% of which are singletons, and roughly 8.4% rests with the top ten. Concerning this clonotype itself: Its cognate antigen is unknown.

Study outcomes and limitations: CD8+ contracting clones occupied EMRA, while CD4+ ones occupied mainly CM and EM. Contracting clones from day 15 to 85 had balanced CD4/CD8; later expanders favoured CD4+.

The CDR3 sequence is 15 residues long. Trimming left V 4 bases short and J 1 base short, with 10 bases between. The chain links TRBV12-3 or TRBV12-4 to TRBJ2-2; a possible D gene is TRBD2 (5 bases). Source material: PBMCs or a T cell subset sorted from them (not recorded which). The receptor was derived from an adult woman who had mild COVID-19 (a few samples of this study predate the infection). Cell type and time point are not known. For the CDR3, the DNA is TGTGCCAGCAGTTCGGGATGGGGGAACACCGGGGAGCTGTTTTTT. Translating gives CASSSGWGNTGELFF.